The next 21 T cell receptor beta chains were all read from a single sample in a study of blood T cell repertoires in COVID-19. The table came from immunoSEQ multiplex PCR; TCRdb's copy has only in-frame clones and leaves some out. The repertoire has 95,000 to 150,000 clones, around 80% of them found once; the top ten carry around 15%. Sequences were obtained from peripheral blood. The receptors here all came from a man in his sixties with active or convalescent COVID-19.

This rearrangement joins TRBV30 to TRBJ2-2; unclear D gene. The germline CDR1 and CDR2 sequences are GTSNPN and SVGIG (reference sequence). The CDR3 loop spans 13 amino acids. V lost 0 bases and J lost 5, with 7 bases in between. As DNA, the CDR3 is TGTGCCTGGAGTGTACTCGAAACCGGGGAGCTGTTTTTT. Translated: CAWSVLETGELFF.

This chain joins TRBV18 and TRBJ2-7, with TRBD2 matching 9 bases. Germline CDR1 reads KGHSH; CDR2 reads LQKENI. This CDR3 has 15 residues. After removal of 3 bases from V and 3 bases from J, the junction contained 6 bases not matched to a gene. CDR3 loop: CASSPAGGTRYEQYF. The DNA of the CDR3 is TGTGCCAGCTCACCTGCGGGGGGGACCCGCTACGAGCAGTACTTC.

The V and J genes are TRBV2 and TRBJ2-1, with a possible D match to TRBD2 (6 bases). V lost 3 bases, J lost 3 bases, and 15 bases lay in between. This CDR3 region has 16 residues. Per germline, CDR1 SNHLY and CDR2 FYNNEI. CDR3 sequence: CASSEPGGLYYNEQFF. DNA of the CDR3: TGTGCCAGCAGTGAGCCTGGCGGACTATACTACAATGAGCAGTTCTTC.

The rearrangement uses TRBV6-2 or TRBV6-3 and TRBJ2-1; D is possibly TRBD1 (7 bases). Germline CDR1 reads MNHEY; CDR2 reads SVGEGT. V was clipped by 3 bases and J by 12 bases, with 12 bases between them. The CDR3 loop spans 12 amino acids. CDR3 residues: CASSYPGGRQFF. In nucleotides, the CDR3 is TGTGCCAGCAGTTATCCAGGGGGGAGGCAGTTCTTC.

This rearrangement joins TRBV12-5 to TRBJ2-7, with 8 bases fitting TRBD1. This CDR3 is 13 amino acids long. The V gene end was trimmed by 4 bases and the J gene end by 6 bases; junction bases not matched to a gene: 5. Germline CDR1 reads LGHNT; CDR2 reads FRNRAP. CDR3 loop: CASGSVQGGEQYF. CDR3 DNA sequence: TGTGCTAGTGGTTCGGTACAGGGGGGCGAGCAGTACTTC.

The chain has TRBV4-3 and TRBJ1-2; D not certain. The germline gives CDR1 LGHNA, CDR2 YSLEER. Trimming took 0 bases from V and 4 from J, leaving 15 bases between them. The CDR3 covers 16 residues. CDR3 region: CASSQDLNWQAYGYTF. For the CDR3, the DNA is TGCGCCAGCAGCCAAGATCTAAATTGGCAGGCCTATGGCTACACCTTC.

V usage is TRBV24-1 and J usage is TRBJ2-1; 10 nucleotides agree with TRBD1. This CDR3 contains 16 residues. In germline, CDR1 is KGHDR, CDR2 SFDVKD. J lost 5 bases, V lost 4 bases, and 7 bases had no gene match. The CDR3 coding sequence is TGTGCCACCAGTGACCTCCCAGGGACAGGGGACAATGAGCAGTTCTTC. Encoded protein: CATSDLPGTGDNEQFF.

This chain links TRBV7-6 with TRBJ2-3; 8 nucleotides line up with TRBD2. This CDR3 is 15 amino acids long. Trimming took 5 bases from V and 2 from J; bases not matched to a gene: 6. Germline loops: CDR1 SGHVS, CDR2 FNYEAQ. CDR3 in DNA: TGTGCCAGCAGCAAGGTAGCGGGACCCACAGATACGCAGTATTTT. It yields the protein CASSKVAGPTDTQYF.

V usage is TRBV19 and J usage is TRBJ1-6; D is possibly TRBD1 (5 bases). CDR1 is LNHDA, CDR2 SQIVND, per germline (reference sequence). The CDR3 runs to 13 residues. Trimming removed 10 bases at V and 6 bases at J, with 13 bases between. CDR3 loop: CATQRQSNSPLHF. The CDR3 DNA reads TGTGCCACCCAACGACAGAGTAATTCACCCCTCCACTTT. The entire variable domain, with the rest obtained from reference TRBV19 and TRBJ1-6, is as follows: DGGITQSPKYLFRKEGQNVTLSCEQNLNHDAMYWYRQDPGQGLRLIYYSQIVNDFQKGDIAEGYSVSREKKESFPLTVTSAQKNPTAFYLCATQRQSNSPLHFGNGTRLTVT.

CDR3: CASSPLGLREFF. The CDR3 DNA sequence: TGTGCCAGCAGCCCCCTGGGACTAAGAGAGTTCTTC. This chain uses TRBV28 with TRBJ2-1, with TRBD2 identical over 7 bases. V was pared by 6 bases and J by 14 bases, with 10 bases of the junction left unmatched. Germline V gene data show CDR1 as MDHEN and CDR2 as SYDVKM. The CDR3 has 12 residues.

The chain uses TRBV2 and TRBJ2-7; 7 bases align to TRBD1. The V segment lost 8 bases and the J segment 4 bases; nucleotides outside the gene matches: 11. This CDR3 has 14 amino acids. Per the germline V gene, CDR1 is SNHLY and CDR2 is FYNNEI. DNA for the CDR3: TGTGCCAGCGTGGCGAGAGGGGGCTTGTACGAGCAGTACTTC. Residues: CASVARGGLYEQYF.

The J gene is TRBJ1-5, the V gene TRBV28; 9 positions agree with TRBD1. This CDR3 region has 14 residues. The ends lost 7 bases at V and 7 bases at J; junction bases unmatched: 8. Germline V lookup: CDR1 MDHEN, CDR2 SYDVKM. CDR3 loop: CASTHRGLRQPQHF. The DNA for the CDR3 is TGTGCCAGCACCCACAGGGGGCTAAGACAGCCCCAGCATTTT.

This sequence joins TRBV3-1 (or the pseudogene TRBV3-2) and TRBJ2-2; D remains unclear. The CDR3 sequence is 16 residues long. From germline, CDR1 is LGHDT and CDR2 YNNKEL (reference sequence). Trimming took off 2 bases at V and 0 bases at J, with 10 bases between the two ends. CDR3 loop: CASSQNLLSNTGELFF. The CDR3, as DNA: TGTGCCAGCAGCCAAAATCTGCTATCGAACACCGGGGAGCTGTTTTTT.

The chain employs TRBV12-3 or TRBV12-4 and TRBJ1-3, with D unresolved. There are 11 residues in the CDR3. V was trimmed by 5 bases and J by 6 bases, leaving 5 bases between them. As DNA, the CDR3 is TGTGCCAGCAGTCCCTTAAACACCATATATTTT. It specifies CASSPLNTIYF.

This rearrangement joins TRBV5-4 to TRBJ1-4; TRBD1 matches at 8 bases. The CDR3 totals 15 residues. Germline trimming cut 1 base from V and 7 bases from J; bases unmatched to any gene: 6. CDR1 and CDR2 (germline): SGHNT, YYREEE (reference sequence). The CDR3 sequence is CASSLNRGFGEKLFF. In DNA form, the CDR3 reads TGTGCCAGCAGCTTGAACAGGGGGTTTGGTGAAAAACTGTTTTTT.

This clone came up a few times. The V and J genes are TRBV5-1 and TRBJ2-7, with D possibly matching TRBD1 (6 bases). Germline V gene data show CDR1 as SGHRS and CDR2 as YFSETQ. V lost 4 bases and J 4 bases, leaving 15 bases between the germline ends. CDR3 length: 14 amino acids. The CDR3 DNA follows: TGCGCCAGCAGCCCCTCACAGGGTTGGTACGAGCAGTACTTC. Its translation is CASSPSQGWYEQYF.

The rearrangement uses TRBV27 and TRBJ2-5; 10 bases agree with TRBD2. CDR1 is MNHEY, CDR2 SMNVEV, per germline (reference sequence). This CDR3 contains 15 residues. The trim removed 6 bases at V and 4 bases at J, leaving 8 bases unmatched. CDR3 residues: CASRGSSGSGETQYF. CDR3 nucleotides: TGTGCCAGCAGAGGGTCTAGCGGGAGTGGAGAGACCCAGTACTTC.

The chain recombines TRBV24-1 with TRBJ2-3; the match to TRBD1 covers 9 bases. Germline CDR1 and CDR2: KGHDR and SFDVKD. This CDR3 is 19 amino acids long. The trim removed 3 bases at V and 2 bases at J, leaving 14 bases unmatched. In nucleotides, the CDR3 is TGTGCCACCAGTGATCTAAGATCCGGACAGGGGATTCCCACAGATACGCAGTATTTT. Protein sequence: CATSDLRSGQGIPTDTQYF.

The gene calls are TRBV28 and TRBJ2-7, with 8 bases fitting TRBD1. The CDR3 has 16 amino acids. Losses at the gene ends were 6 bases for V and 2 bases for J; bases not matched to a gene: 12. The germline gives CDR1 MDHEN, CDR2 SYDVKM. As DNA, the CDR3 is TGTGCCAGCAGGTTGCCCGGGACAGGAGGAACCTACGAGCAGTACTTC. Protein: CASRLPGTGGTYEQYF.

As concerns this clone: One junction end does not reproduce the germline sequence, and a read error may be involved. The chain uses TRBV30 and TRBJ2-4, with D tentatively TRBD1 (6 bases). The CDR3 covers 13 residues. Germline V gene lookup returns CDR1 GTSNPN and CDR2 SVGIG (reference sequence). CDR3 sequence: CAWSLGPGHPRNF. Written as DNA, the CDR3 is TGTGCCTGGAGCTTGGGCCCGGGACATCCCCGAAACTTC.

The CDR3 loop reads CATSRDRQDYGYTF. In nucleotides, the CDR3 is TGTGCCACCAGCAGAGATAGGCAGGACTATGGCTACACCTTC. The chain joins TRBV15 to TRBJ1-2; D uncertain. CDR1 and CDR2 (germline): LNHNV, YYDKDF (reference sequence). The CDR3 sequence is 14 residues long. V gave up 0 bases and J gave up 3 bases, with 8 bases separating them. The full variable domain, its missing parts supplied by reference TRBV15 and TRBJ1-2, is DAMVIQNPRYQVTQFGKPVTLSCSQTLNHNVMYWYQQKSSQAPKLLFHYYDKDFNNEADTPDNFQSRRPNTSFCFLDIRSPGLGDTAMYLCATSRDRQDYGYTFGSGTRLTVV.